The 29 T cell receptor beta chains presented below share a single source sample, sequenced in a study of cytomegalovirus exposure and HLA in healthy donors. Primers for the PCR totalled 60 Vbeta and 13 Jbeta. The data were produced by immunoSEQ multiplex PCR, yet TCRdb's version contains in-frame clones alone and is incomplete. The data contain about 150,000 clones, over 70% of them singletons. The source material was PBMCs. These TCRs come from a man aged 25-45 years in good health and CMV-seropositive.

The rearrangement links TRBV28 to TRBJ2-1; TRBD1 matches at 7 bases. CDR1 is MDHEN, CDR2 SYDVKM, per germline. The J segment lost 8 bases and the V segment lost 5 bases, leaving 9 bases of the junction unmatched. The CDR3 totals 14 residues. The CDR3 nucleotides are TGTGCCAGCAGTAAACAGGGGTCCGTCTATGAGCAGTTCTTC. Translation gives CASSKQGSVYEQFF.

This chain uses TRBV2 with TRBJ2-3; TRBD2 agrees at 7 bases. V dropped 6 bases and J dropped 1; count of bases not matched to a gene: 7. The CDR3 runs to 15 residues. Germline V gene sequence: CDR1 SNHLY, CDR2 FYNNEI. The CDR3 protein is CASRESGARTDTQYF. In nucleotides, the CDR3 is TGTGCCAGCAGGGAGAGCGGGGCCCGCACAGATACGCAGTATTTT.

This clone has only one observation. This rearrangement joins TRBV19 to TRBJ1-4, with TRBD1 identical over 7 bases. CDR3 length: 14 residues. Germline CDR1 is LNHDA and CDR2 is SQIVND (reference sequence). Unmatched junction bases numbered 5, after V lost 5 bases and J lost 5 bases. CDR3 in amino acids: CASSYGQANEKLFF. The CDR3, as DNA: TGTGCCAGTAGTTATGGACAGGCCAATGAAAAACTGTTTTTT. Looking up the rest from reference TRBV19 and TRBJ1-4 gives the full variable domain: DGGITQSPKYLFRKEGQNVTLSCEQNLNHDAMYWYRQDPGQGLRLIYYSQIVNDFQKGDIAEGYSVSREKKESFPLTVTSAQKNPTAFYLCASSYGQANEKLFFGSGTQLSVL.

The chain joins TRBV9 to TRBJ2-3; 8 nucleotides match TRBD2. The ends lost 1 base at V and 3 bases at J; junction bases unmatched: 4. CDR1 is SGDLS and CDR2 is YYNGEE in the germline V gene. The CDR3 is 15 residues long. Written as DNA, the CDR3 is TGTGCCAGCAGCGTATCTGGCGGGAGGACAGATACGCAGTATTTT. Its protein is CASSVSGGRTDTQYF. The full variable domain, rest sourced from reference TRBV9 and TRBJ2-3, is DSGVTQTPKHLITATGQRVTLRCSPRSGDLSVYWYQQSLDQGLQFLIQYYNGEERAKGNILERFSAQQFPDLHSELNLSSLELGDSALYFCASSVSGGRTDTQYFGPGTRLTVL.

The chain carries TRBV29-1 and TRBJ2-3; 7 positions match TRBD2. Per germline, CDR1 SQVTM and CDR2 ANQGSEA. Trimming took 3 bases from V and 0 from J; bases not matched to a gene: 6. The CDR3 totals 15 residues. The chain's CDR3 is CSVDILAESTDTQYF. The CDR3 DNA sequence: TGCAGCGTTGATATCCTAGCGGAGAGCACAGATACGCAGTATTTT.

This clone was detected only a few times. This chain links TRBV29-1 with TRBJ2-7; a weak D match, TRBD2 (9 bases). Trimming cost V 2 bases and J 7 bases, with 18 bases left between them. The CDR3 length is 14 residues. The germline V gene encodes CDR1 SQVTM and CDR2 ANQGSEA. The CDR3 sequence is CSVELDRAGGEQYF. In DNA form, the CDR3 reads TGCAGCGTTGAATTGGACAGGGCGGGGGGGGAGCAGTACTTC.

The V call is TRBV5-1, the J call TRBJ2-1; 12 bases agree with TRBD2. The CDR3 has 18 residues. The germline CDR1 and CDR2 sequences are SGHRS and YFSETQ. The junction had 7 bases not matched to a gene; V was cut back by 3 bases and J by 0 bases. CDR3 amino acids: CASSSGLAGPSSYNEQFF. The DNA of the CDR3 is TGCGCCAGCAGCTCGGGACTAGCGGGCCCTAGCTCCTACAATGAGCAGTTCTTC.

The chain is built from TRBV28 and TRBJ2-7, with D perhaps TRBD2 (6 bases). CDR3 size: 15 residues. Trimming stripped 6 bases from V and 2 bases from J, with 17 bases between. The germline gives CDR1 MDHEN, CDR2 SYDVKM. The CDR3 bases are TGTGCCAGCAGCTTTTTGGGGACTGGAGCCTACGAGCAGTACTTC. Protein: CASSFLGTGAYEQYF.

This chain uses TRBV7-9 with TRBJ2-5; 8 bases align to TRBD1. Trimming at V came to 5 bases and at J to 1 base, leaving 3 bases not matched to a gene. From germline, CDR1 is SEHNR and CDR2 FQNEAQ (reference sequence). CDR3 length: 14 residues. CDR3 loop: CASSMTGAQETQYF. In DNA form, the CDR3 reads TGTGCCAGCAGCATGACAGGGGCCCAAGAGACCCAGTACTTC.

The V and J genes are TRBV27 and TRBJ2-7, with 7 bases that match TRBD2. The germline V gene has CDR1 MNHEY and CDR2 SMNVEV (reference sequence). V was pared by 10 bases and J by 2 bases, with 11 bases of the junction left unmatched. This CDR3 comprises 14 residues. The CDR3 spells CATEAGINPYEQYF. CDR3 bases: TGTGCCACCGAAGCGGGGATCAACCCCTACGAGCAGTACTTC.

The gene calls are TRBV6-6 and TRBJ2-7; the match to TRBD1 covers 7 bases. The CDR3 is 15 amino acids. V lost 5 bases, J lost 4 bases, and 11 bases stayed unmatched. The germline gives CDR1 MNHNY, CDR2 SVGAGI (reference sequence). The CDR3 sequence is CASSQPGQTSYEQYF. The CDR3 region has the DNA TGTGCCAGCAGTCAACCGGGACAGACTTCGTACGAGCAGTACTTC.

The chain's CDR3 is CAISENKNPYEQYF. CDR3 nucleotide sequence: TGTGCCATCAGTGAGAACAAAAATCCCTACGAGCAGTACTTC. The chain employs TRBV10-3 and TRBJ2-7; D unresolved. V was pared by 2 bases and J by 2 bases, with 10 bases between. There are 14 residues in the CDR3. The germline V gene has CDR1 ENHRY and CDR2 SYGVKD.

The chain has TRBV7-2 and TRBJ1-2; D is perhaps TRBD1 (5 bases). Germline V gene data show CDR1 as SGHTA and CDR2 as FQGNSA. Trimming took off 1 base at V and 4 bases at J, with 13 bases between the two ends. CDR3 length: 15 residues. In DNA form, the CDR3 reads TGTGCCAGCAGCTTAGTAACCAGGGCTATCTATGGCTACACCTTC. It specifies CASSLVTRAIYGYTF.

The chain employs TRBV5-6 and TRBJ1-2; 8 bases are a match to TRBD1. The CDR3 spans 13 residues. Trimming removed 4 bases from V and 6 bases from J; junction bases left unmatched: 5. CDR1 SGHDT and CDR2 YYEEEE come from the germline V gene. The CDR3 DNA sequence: TGTGCCAGCAGCCGTCCAGGGGGCGATGGCTACACCTTC. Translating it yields CASSRPGGDGYTF.

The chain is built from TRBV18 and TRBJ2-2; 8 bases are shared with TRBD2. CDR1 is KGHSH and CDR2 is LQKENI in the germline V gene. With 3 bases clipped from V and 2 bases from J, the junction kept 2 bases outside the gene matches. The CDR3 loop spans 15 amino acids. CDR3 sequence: CASSPGTRNTGELFF. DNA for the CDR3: TGTGCCAGCTCACCCGGGACTAGAAACACCGGGGAGCTGTTTTTT.

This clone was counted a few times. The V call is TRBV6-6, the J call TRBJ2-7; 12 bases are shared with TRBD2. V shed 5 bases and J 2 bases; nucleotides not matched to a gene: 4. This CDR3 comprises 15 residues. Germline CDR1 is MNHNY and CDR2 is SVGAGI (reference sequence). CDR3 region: CASSDRLAGAYEQYF. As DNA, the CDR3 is TGTGCCAGCAGTGACAGACTAGCGGGAGCCTACGAGCAGTACTTC.

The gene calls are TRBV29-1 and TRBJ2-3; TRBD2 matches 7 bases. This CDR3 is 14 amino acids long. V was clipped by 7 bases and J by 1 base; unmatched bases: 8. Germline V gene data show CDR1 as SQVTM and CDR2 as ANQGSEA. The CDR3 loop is CSAGGGNGTDTQYF. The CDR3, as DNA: TGCAGCGCGGGGGGAGGGAACGGCACAGATACGCAGTATTTT.

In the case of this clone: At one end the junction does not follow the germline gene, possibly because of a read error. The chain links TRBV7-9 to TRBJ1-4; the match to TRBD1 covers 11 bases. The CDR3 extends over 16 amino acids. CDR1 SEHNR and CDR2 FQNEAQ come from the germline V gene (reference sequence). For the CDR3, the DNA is TGTTCCAGCACCACGTTTTTGGACAGGGGGCCTGAAAAACTGTTTTTT. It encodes CSSTTFLDRGPEKLFF.

DNA of the CDR3: TGTGCCAGCAGTTCCAGGGGGCTCGAGCAGTACTTC. It is translated as CASSSRGLEQYF. The rearrangement joins TRBV28 to TRBJ2-7, with 8 bases lining up with TRBD1. Unmatched junction bases numbered 2, after V lost 4 bases and J lost 6 bases. Germline CDR1 and CDR2: MDHEN and SYDVKM. This CDR3 contains 12 residues.

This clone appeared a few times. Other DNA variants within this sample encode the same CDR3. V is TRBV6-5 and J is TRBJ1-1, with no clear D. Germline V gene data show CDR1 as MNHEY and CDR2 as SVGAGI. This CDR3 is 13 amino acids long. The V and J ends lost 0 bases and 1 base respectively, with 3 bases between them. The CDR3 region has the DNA TGTGCCAGCAGTTACTCGAGGAACACTGAAGCTTTCTTT. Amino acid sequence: CASSYSRNTEAFF.

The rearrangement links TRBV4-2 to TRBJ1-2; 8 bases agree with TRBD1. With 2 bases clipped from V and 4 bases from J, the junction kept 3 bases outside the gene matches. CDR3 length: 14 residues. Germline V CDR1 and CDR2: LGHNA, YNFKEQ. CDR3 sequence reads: CASSQPGQGYGYTF. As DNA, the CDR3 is TGTGCCAGCAGCCAACCTGGACAGGGCTATGGCTACACCTTC.

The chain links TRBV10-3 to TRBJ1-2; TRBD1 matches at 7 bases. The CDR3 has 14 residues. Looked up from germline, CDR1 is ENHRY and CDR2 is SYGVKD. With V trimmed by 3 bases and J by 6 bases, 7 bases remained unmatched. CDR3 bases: TGTGCCATCAGTGATTCTAGGGACAGAAATGGCTACACCTTC. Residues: CAISDSRDRNGYTF.

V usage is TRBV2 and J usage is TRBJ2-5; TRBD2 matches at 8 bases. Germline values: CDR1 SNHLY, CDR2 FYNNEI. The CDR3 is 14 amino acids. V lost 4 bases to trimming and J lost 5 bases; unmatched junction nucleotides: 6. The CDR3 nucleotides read TGTGCCAGCAGTGGAGCGGGAGTGGTCGAGACCCAGTACTTC. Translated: CASSGAGVVETQYF.

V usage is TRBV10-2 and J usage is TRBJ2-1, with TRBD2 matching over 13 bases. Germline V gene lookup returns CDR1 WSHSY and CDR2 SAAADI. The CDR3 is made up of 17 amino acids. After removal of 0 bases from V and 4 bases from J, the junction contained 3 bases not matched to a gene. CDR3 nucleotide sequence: TGCGCCAGCAGTGAGTCTTTGGGACTAGCGGGGTACAATGAGCAGTTCTTC. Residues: CASSESLGLAGYNEQFF.

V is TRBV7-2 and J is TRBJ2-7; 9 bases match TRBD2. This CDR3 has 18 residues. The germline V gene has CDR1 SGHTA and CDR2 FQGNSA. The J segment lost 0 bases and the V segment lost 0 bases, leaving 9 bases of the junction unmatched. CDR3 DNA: TGTGCCAGCAGCTTAGCAGCTAGCGGGGCCGTTAGCTCCTACGAGCAGTACTTC. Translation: CASSLAASGAVSSYEQYF.

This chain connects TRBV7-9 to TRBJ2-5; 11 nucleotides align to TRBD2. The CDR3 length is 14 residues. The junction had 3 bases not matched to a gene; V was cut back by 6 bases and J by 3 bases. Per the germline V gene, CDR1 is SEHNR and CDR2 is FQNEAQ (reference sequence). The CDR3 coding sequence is TGTGCCAGCAGTCCGGGACTAGCGGAAGAGACCCAGTACTTC. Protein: CASSPGLAEETQYF.

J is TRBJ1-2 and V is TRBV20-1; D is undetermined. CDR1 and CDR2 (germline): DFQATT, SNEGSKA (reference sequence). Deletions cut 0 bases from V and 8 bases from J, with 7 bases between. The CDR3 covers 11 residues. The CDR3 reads CSARDLAGYTF. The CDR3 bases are TGCAGTGCTAGAGATTTGGCCGGCTACACCTTC.

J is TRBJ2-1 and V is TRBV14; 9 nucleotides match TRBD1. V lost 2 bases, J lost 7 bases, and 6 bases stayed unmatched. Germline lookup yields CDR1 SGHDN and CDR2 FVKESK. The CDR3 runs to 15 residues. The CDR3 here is CASSQMTGGGNEQFF. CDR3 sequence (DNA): TGTGCCAGCAGCCAAATGACAGGGGGTGGGAATGAGCAGTTCTTC.

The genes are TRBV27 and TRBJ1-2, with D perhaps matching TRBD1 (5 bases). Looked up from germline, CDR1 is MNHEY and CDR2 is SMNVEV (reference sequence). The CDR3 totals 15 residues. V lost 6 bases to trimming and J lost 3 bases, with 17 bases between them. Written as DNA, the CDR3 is TGTGCCAGCAGACCTTGGGGGGAGCCAGACTATGGCTACACCTTC. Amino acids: CASRPWGEPDYGYTF.